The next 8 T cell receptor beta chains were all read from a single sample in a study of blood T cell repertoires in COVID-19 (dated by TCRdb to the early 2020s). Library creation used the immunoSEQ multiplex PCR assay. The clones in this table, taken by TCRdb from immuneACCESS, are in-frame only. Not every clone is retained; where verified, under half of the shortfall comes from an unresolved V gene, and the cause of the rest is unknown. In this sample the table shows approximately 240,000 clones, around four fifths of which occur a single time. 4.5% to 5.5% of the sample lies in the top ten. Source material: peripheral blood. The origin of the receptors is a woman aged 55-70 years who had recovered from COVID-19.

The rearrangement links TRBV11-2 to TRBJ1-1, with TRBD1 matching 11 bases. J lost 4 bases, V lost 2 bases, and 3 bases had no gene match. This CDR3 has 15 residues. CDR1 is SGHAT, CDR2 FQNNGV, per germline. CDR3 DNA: TGTGCCAGCAGCTTATCCGGGACAGGGGGCACTGAAGCTTTCTTT. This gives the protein CASSLSGTGGTEAFF.

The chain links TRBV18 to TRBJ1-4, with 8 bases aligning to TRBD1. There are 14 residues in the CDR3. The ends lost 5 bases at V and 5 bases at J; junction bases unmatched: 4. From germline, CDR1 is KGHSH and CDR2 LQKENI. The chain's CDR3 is CASSEGQANEKLFF. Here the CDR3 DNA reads TGTGCCAGCTCAGAGGGACAGGCAAATGAAAAACTGTTTTTT. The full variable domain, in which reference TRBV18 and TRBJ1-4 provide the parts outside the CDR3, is NAGVMQNPRHLVRRRGQEARLRCSPMKGHSHVYWYRQLPEEGLKFMVYLQKENIIDESGMPKERFSAEFPKEGPSILRIQQVVRGDSAAYFCASSEGQANEKLFFGSGTQLSVL.

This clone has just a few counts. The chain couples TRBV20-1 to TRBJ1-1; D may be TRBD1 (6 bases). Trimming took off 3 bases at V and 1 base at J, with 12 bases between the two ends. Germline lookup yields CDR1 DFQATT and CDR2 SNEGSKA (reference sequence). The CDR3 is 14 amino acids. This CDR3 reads CSASSSDRNTEAFF. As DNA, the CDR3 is TGCAGTGCTAGTTCGTCGGACAGGAACACTGAAGCTTTCTTT.

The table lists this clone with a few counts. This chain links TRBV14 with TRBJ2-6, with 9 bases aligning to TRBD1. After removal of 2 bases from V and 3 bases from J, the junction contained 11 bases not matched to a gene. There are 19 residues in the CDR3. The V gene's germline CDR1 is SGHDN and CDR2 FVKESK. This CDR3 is CASSQRAGQGRIGANVLTF. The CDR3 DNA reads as TGTGCCAGCAGCCAACGGGCGGGACAGGGACGGATTGGGGCCAACGTCCTGACTTTC.

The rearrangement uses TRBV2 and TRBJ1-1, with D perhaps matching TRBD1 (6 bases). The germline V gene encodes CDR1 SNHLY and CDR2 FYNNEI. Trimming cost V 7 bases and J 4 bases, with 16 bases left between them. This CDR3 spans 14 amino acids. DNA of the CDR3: TGTGCCAGCATCCCAGGGGAGCGGGGCACTGAAGCTTTCTTT. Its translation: CASIPGERGTEAFF.

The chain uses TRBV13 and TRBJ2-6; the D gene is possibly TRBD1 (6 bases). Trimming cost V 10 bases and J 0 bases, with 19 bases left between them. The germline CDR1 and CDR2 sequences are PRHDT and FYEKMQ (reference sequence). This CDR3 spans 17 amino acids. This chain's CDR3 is CATIRTVLFSGANVLTF. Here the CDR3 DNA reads TGTGCCACCATTCGGACAGTTCTGTTCTCTGGGGCCAACGTCCTGACTTTC.

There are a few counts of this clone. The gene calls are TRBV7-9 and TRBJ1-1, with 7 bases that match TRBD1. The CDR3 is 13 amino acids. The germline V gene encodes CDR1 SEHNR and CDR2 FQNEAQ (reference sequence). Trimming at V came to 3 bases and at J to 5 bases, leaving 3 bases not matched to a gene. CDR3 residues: CASSFNRGTEAFF. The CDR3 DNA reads TGTGCCAGCAGCTTTAACAGGGGAACTGAAGCTTTCTTT.

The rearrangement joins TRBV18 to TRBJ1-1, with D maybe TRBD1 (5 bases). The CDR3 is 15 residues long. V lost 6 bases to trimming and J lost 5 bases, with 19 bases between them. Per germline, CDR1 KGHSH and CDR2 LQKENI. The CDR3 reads CASSFPWGGRTEAFF. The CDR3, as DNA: TGTGCCAGCTCTTTCCCGTGGGGCGGTAGGACTGAAGCTTTCTTT.